This entry lists 12 T cell receptor beta chains sequenced from one sample in a study of shared T cell receptors in the human thymus. Measured with immunoSEQ multiplex PCR; TCRdb has only the in-frame clones, and not every one. Of some 700,000 clones in the sample, approximately 85% are singletons; the top ten hold roughly 0.01%. This same sample was also taken into another study, of human thymus T cells.

The material sequenced was thymocytes. These receptors were collected from a girl in the first two years of life with a congenital heart defect.

The CDR3 loop reads CASRLGTGDNEKLFF. In DNA, the CDR3 is TGTGCCAGTAGATTGGGGACAGGTGATAATGAAAAACTGTTTTTT. This chain links TRBV19 with TRBJ1-4; 8 bases align to TRBD1. Germline values: CDR1 LNHDA, CDR2 SQIVND (reference sequence). There are 15 residues in the CDR3. V was pared by 6 bases and J by 4 bases, with 7 bases of the junction left unmatched.

The rearrangement joins TRBV11-2 to TRBJ1-1; tentative D call: TRBD1 (6 bases). The CDR3 contains 15 residues. V was clipped by 5 bases and J by 2 bases, with 15 bases between them. CDR1 SGHAT and CDR2 FQNNGV come from the germline V gene. The CDR3 protein is CASSGGGTPNTEAFF. The CDR3 DNA reads as TGTGCCAGCAGCGGGGGGGGGACACCAAACACTGAAGCTTTCTTT.

The table lists this clone with a few counts. V usage is TRBV4-3 and J usage is TRBJ1-2, with D maybe TRBD1 (5 bases). This CDR3 contains 14 residues. CDR1 LGHNA and CDR2 YSLEER come from the germline V gene. The V and J ends lost 0 bases and 7 bases respectively, with 12 bases between them. The CDR3: CASSQEFGGGGYTF. CDR3 coding DNA: TGCGCCAGCAGCCAAGAGTTCGGGGGGGGTGGCTACACCTTC.

This rearrangement joins TRBV9 to TRBJ2-7; a possible D gene is TRBD1 (5 bases). The ends were cut back, 8 bases at V and 2 bases at J, with 8 bases in the middle. There are 11 residues in the CDR3. In germline, CDR1 is SGDLS, CDR2 YYNGEE. CDR3 loop: CARAGPYEQYF. CDR3 nucleotide sequence: TGTGCCAGAGCAGGGCCCTACGAGCAGTACTTC.

This clone was observed a handful of times. The V and J genes are TRBV11-3 and TRBJ1-1; no reliable D call. With 8 bases removed from V and 8 bases from J, the gap between germline ends came to 12 bases. Germline-derived CDR1 and CDR2 are SGHNT and YENEEA. This CDR3 spans 11 amino acids. CDR3 coding DNA: TGTGCCAGCGACGGGTCTCTCGAAGCTTTCTTT. It translates to CASDGSLEAFF.

This clone was seen a few times. The V and J genes are TRBV7-2 and TRBJ2-5, with a possible D match to TRBD2 (6 bases). Deletions cut 1 base from V and 4 bases from J, with 13 bases between. The CDR3 is 15 residues long. Germline V gives CDR1 SGHTA, CDR2 FQGNSA. The DNA for the CDR3 is TGTGCCAGCAGCTTAGAATCTGTGGGGGGAGAGACCCAGTACTTC. Its protein product is CASSLESVGGETQYF.

This clone was observed once. The V call is TRBV29-1, the J call TRBJ1-2, with D perhaps matching TRBD1 (5 bases). This CDR3 has 15 amino acids. Germline loops: CDR1 SQVTM, CDR2 ANQGSEA. V was pared by 7 bases and J by 2 bases, with 20 bases between. CDR3 nucleotides: TGCAGCGATGGCATTGGGGGGAAATCCAACTATGGCTACACCTTC. Translating gives CSDGIGGKSNYGYTF. The full variable domain, completed using reference TRBV29-1 and TRBJ1-2, is SAVISQKPSRDICQRGTSLTIQCQVDSQVTMMFWYRQQPGQSLTLIATANQGSEATYESGFVIDKFPISRPNLTFSTLTVSNMSPEDSSIYLCSDGIGGKSNYGYTFGSGTRLTVV.

The rearrangement joins TRBV30 to TRBJ1-1; no clear D. This CDR3 has 15 amino acids. Looked up from germline, CDR1 is GTSNPN and CDR2 is SVGIG (reference sequence). The V and J ends lost 4 bases and 2 bases respectively, with 17 bases between them. The CDR3 DNA reads TGTGCCTGGATCCTTTCCTGGGGAGTAAACACTGAAGCTTTCTTT. Translating gives CAWILSWGVNTEAFF.

V gene TRBV11-3 combines with J gene TRBJ1-1; D remains unclear. CDR3 size: 13 residues. Germline loops: CDR1 SGHNT, CDR2 YENEEA. Trimming stripped 11 bases from V and 6 bases from J, with 19 bases between. CDR3 bases: TGTGCCCTACGAGCAGGACTGAGAGCTGAAGCTTTCTTT. Translating it yields CALRAGLRAEAFF.

This chain uses TRBV7-3 with TRBJ1-1; weak D call: TRBD1 (6 bases). Germline-derived CDR1 and CDR2 are SGHTA and FQGTGA. Trimming shortened V by 5 bases and J by 6 bases, and 22 bases separated the two germline ends. This CDR3 contains 16 residues. The CDR3 nucleotides are TGTGCCAGCAGCGTGGGACAAGACAACAAAGGTTCTGAAGCTTTCTTT. This codes for CASSVGQDNKGSEAFF.

This chain joins TRBV6-5 and TRBJ2-4; D is possibly TRBD2 (5 bases). Trimming left V 2 bases short and J 1 base short, with 6 bases between. CDR3 size: 14 residues. The germline V gene encodes CDR1 MNHEY and CDR2 SVGAGI. The CDR3 reads CASSYGSAKNIQYF. CDR3 coding DNA: TGTGCCAGCAGTTACGGGAGCGCCAAAAACATTCAGTACTTC.

Only a few counts were recorded for this clone. The same CDR3 also results from other DNA sequences found in this sample. The V call is TRBV27, the J call TRBJ1-2; no clear D. CDR3 length: 13 residues. Germline assignment: CDR1 MNHEY and CDR2 SMNVEV (reference sequence). The V gene lost 5 bases and the J gene lost 8 bases, with 15 bases spanning the gap. DNA of the CDR3: TGTGCCAGCAGTCCTCCCGGGTTAGGCGGCTACACCTTC. Protein: CASSPPGLGGYTF.